The source of this T cell receptor (beta chain) is a study of CD8+CD57+ T cells in acquired aplastic anemia (dated by TCRdb to the late 2010s). For context, the study as a whole: Extracted DNA from sorted CD4+ and CD8+ cells averaged approximately 3 ug, ranging from about 0.19 to 30 ug. For healthy donor samples, the average read count was about 9.9 million for CD4+ cells and 11 million to 14 million for CD8+ cells. Overall study outcomes, separate from this receptor: CD8+ Simpson's diversity did not differ significantly between patients and healthy controls (P=0.060). Over 25 CD8+ CDR3 sequences were found in both patients and controls but appeared to be highly expressed in patients and within the immunodominant clones of the patients.

Points on this clonotype: Its antigen target is currently unknown. No much larger clone exists at a distance of one base, and base qualities are not known.

The study deep-sequenced TCR repertoires of sorted CD4+ and CD8+ blood T cells from severe aplastic anemia patients and healthy subjects. Ficoll-Paque density gradient centrifugation was used to isolate peripheral blood mononuclear cells. CD4+ and CD8+ T cells were sorted by FACS or magnetic beads before DNA extraction. Genomic DNA was used as template for profiling of TCR beta VDJ combinations and CDR3 sequences. An Illumina HiSeq 2000 was the platform used for TCR repertoire sequencing. As for the authors' bioinformatics: TRBV/TRBJ rearrangement plots, CDR3 size and DJ length profiles, and Simpson's diversity index were used to evaluate the repertoires. Whichever DNA sequence was most abundant in the deep sequencing data was defined as the immunodominant clone. CDR3 amino acid sequences were checked for sharing between subjects and were compared against published repertoires and the VDJdb database. TCRdb passed the public sequencing reads through fastp at Q25 and MiXCR, retaining productive beta sequences. Rows with one shared CDR3 protein collapse into an entry with the most common genes and DNA. The V and J calls and clone size are TCRdb's, not the authors'. The sample yields a few hundred thousand distinct CDR3 sequences; around 63% were counted once. Less than 30% of the sample is taken by the ten largest.

V drops 5 bases and J drops 6 bases, leaving 8 bases in between. Including cysteine and phenylalanine, the CDR3 has 10 amino acids. CDR3 DNA only is kept here, 30 bases in frame from base 1. From the germline V gene (reference sequence), CDR1 is DFQATT and CDR2 is SNEGSKA. Here the chain combines TRBV20-1 and TRBJ2-7; no D gene call is confident. Sequenced: sorted CD4+, CD8+, or CD8+CD57+ T cells (not recorded which) from PBMCs. The receptor's source is a human donor in good health. The nucleotide sequence is TGCAGTGCTGCCGTCTCCGAGCAGTACTTC. Its translation is CSAAVSEQYF.